A selection of T cell receptor beta chains follows, all from one sample in a study of shared clonotypes between healthy human individuals. Clones were read by immunoSEQ multiplex PCR, and TCRdb kept only the in-frame ones, dropping some. In the table there are millions of clones, approximately 95% of which are singletons. Source material: naive CD4+ T cells sorted from blood. The receptors stem from a man aged 18 to 30 in good health. The conserved cysteine and the conserved F or W are not part of the CDR3 here. Clone size is given for some rows only: seen once, a few or many times, or a class if the clone is expanded.

clone size,V gene,J gene,CDR3 protein
.,TRBV6-1,TRBJ1-5,ASSDPRQGRQPQH
.,TRBV28,TRBJ1-3,ASSPTPGARRNTIY
.,TRBV4-1,TRBJ2-5,ASSHGTGGETQY
once,TRBV4-1,TRBJ2-7,ASSQAPAGGSYEQY
.,TRBV5-1,TRBJ1-2,ASSLPDRDRYGYT
.,TRBV7-2,TRBJ2-7,ASSPSGRAEGQY
.,TRBV10-2,TRBJ2-2,ASTRGLTGELF
.,TRBV7-2,TRBJ1-4,ASSLGEGEKLF
.,TRBV30,TRBJ2-3,AWSRATLTDTQY
.,TRBV30,TRBJ2-7,AWSVALYEQY
once,TRBV7-2,TRBJ1-6,ASSLRTGDSPLH
.,TRBV6-1,TRBJ1-5,ASSATGGNQPQH
.,TRBV19,TRBJ2-3,ASSDLFPGLATHTDTQY
.,TRBV19,TRBJ1-5,ASSNREINQPQH
.,TRBV2,TRBJ1-1,ASTLRWDTEAF
.,TRBV21-1,TRBJ2-7,ASSKVGGTAYEQY
.,TRBV19,TRBJ2-5,ASSNTGTGGAETQY
.,TRBV19,TRBJ2-4,ASRETGIQNIQY
once,TRBV4-1,TRBJ2-7,ASSPPLAGGPGQQY
.,TRBV29-1,TRBJ1-1,SVGRDTTGTEAF
.,TRBV18,TRBJ1-3,ASSATGGSWNTIY
.,TRBV7-2,TRBJ2-7,ASSPRLAGGYEQY
.,TRBV7-2,TRBJ2-4,ASSSQGLAGGQVIQY
.,TRBV11-2,TRBJ2-3,ASSPNFAGGPDTQY
.,TRBV7-2,TRBJ1-3,ASSRDRGYSGNTIY
once,TRBV6-6,TRBJ1-4,ASRGPANEKLF
.,TRBV7-2,TRBJ1-4,ASSFQGADEKLF